The 18 T cell receptor beta chains listed next were all sequenced from one sample in a study of identical twins (dated by TCRdb to the mid-2010s). Library preparation employed 5' RACE. The sequencing machine was an Illumina HiSeq 2000. TCRdb itself trimmed the public reads at Q25 with fastp, ran MiXCR and retained productive beta chains. Rows matching on CDR3 protein sequence are summarized as one entry with the most common DNA and genes. For this sample there are hundreds of thousands of distinct CDR3 sequences; around an eighth appear just once. Roughly 1.6% of the sample comes from the top ten. The same sample was also used in a study of yellow fever vaccine responses in identical twins.

The source material was PBMCs. Source of these receptors: a woman aged 18-35 years in good health.

This clonotype was counted between two and nine times. This chain links TRBV12-3 or TRBV12-4 with TRBJ2-7; 11 bases are a match to TRBD2. This CDR3 spans 15 amino acids. The V and J ends lost 3 bases and 2 bases, in that order; junction bases with no gene match: 3. CDR3 sequence: CASSFSTSGAYEQYF. CDR3 coding DNA: TGTGCCAGCAGTTTTTCGACTAGCGGGGCCTACGAGCAGTACTTC.

The rearrangement joins TRBV10-3 to TRBJ2-2; no definite D call. This CDR3 is built from 13 residues. Trimming shortened V by 6 bases and J by 4 bases, and 9 bases separated the two germline ends. Per germline, CDR1 ENHRY and CDR2 SYGVKD. CDR3 in amino acids: CAIRVSGTGELFF. Written as DNA, the CDR3 is TGTGCCATCAGGGTCTCGGGCACCGGGGAGCTGTTTTTT.

This clonotype was counted a few times. V is TRBV20-1 and J is TRBJ2-7, with 11 bases identical to TRBD2. CDR3 length: 14 amino acids. V dropped 3 bases and J dropped 2; count of bases not matched to a gene: 3. Per the germline V gene, CDR1 is DFQATT and CDR2 is SNEGSKA (reference sequence). CDR3 in amino acids: CSARGLAEPYEQYF. CDR3 nucleotide sequence: TGCAGTGCTAGGGGACTAGCGGAACCCTACGAGCAGTACTTC.

Only a few counts were recorded for this clonotype. The chain uses TRBV14 and TRBJ2-3; the D is unclear. The germline V and J ends were trimmed by 0 bases and 2 bases, with 9 bases remaining between them. Germline V gene data show CDR1 as SGHDN and CDR2 as FVKESK. The CDR3 has 15 residues. Here the CDR3 DNA reads TGTGCCAGCAGCCAAGAAGGAGATATCACAGATACGCAGTATTTT. Protein: CASSQEGDITDTQYF.

The chain couples TRBV11-3 to TRBJ2-1; D is perhaps TRBD1 (7 bases). V was shortened by 1 base and J by 8 bases, with 15 bases between the two germline ends. The CDR3 contains 15 residues. Germline V gene data show CDR1 as SGHNT and CDR2 as YENEEA. The CDR3 DNA reads as TGTGCCAGCAGCTTAGCCAGGGGGGCCTTGGATGAGCAGTTCTTC. Translated, it gives CASSLARGALDEQFF.

This clonotype was seen repeatedly, ten times or more. This chain joins TRBV5-1 and TRBJ2-1; TRBD2 aligns across 13 bases. Trimming cost V 0 bases and J 3 bases; bases outside gene matches: 9. Germline CDR1 and CDR2: SGHRS and YFSETQ. This CDR3 has 19 amino acids. CDR3 DNA: TGCGCCAGCAGCTTGGATTCCGGGACTAGCGGGAAGAACTACAATGAGCAGTTCTTC. It translates to CASSLDSGTSGKNYNEQFF.

This clonotype has a handful of counts. This CDR3 reads CASSLVGTSGSGHEQFF. The CDR3 region has the DNA TGCGCCAGCAGCTTGGTAGGGACTAGCGGGAGTGGGCATGAGCAGTTCTTC. This chain links TRBV5-1 with TRBJ2-1, with 14 bases aligning to TRBD2. The CDR3 has 17 residues. Germline CDR1 SGHRS, CDR2 YFSETQ. V was pared by 0 bases and J by 8 bases, with 7 bases of the junction left unmatched.

The V call is TRBV5-1, the J call TRBJ2-7; TRBD2 agrees at 9 bases. The V and J ends lost 0 bases and 2 bases, in that order; junction bases with no gene match: 3. CDR3 length: 15 residues. CDR1 and CDR2 from the germline V gene are SGHRS and YFSETQ. In nucleotides, the CDR3 is TGCGCCAGCAGCTTGGCCGGCGGGAGGGCCTACGAGCAGTACTTC. The encoded protein is CASSLAGGRAYEQYF.

CDR3 nucleotide sequence: TGTGCCAGCAGCTTCCTTCCACAGGGGGGAAACACTGAAGCTTTCTTT. This translates into CASSFLPQGGNTEAFF. The rearrangement joins TRBV7-8 to TRBJ1-1, with 8 bases lining up with TRBD1. Trimming at V came to 3 bases and at J to 2 bases, leaving 8 bases not matched to a gene. Germline V gene sequence: CDR1 SGHVS, CDR2 FQNEAQ. This CDR3 comprises 16 residues.

The chain recombines TRBV20-1 with TRBJ2-1; the match to TRBD2 covers 7 bases. There are 15 residues in the CDR3. The J segment lost 5 bases and the V segment lost 5 bases, leaving 12 bases of the junction unmatched. Germline CDR1 DFQATT, CDR2 SNEGSKA (reference sequence). CDR3 sequence reads: CSAPLPGTNNNEQFF. The CDR3 DNA follows: TGCAGTGCTCCACTCCCCGGGACTAACAACAATGAGCAGTTCTTC.

This clonotype was seen more than once but under ten times. V is TRBV12-3 or TRBV12-4 and J is TRBJ2-7; D perhaps matches TRBD2 (5 bases). Trimming removed 6 bases at V and 3 bases at J, with 15 bases between. This CDR3 region has 14 residues. The CDR3 DNA reads as TGTGCCAGCAGCCTAGGAGGCACAATCTACGAGCAGTACTTC. Translation: CASSLGGTIYEQYF.

This clonotype was counted only a few times. This rearrangement joins TRBV28 to TRBJ2-5; D is perhaps TRBD1 or TRBD2 (5 bases each). Germline CDR1 and CDR2: MDHEN and SYDVKM. The CDR3 is 16 residues long. Trimming shortened V by 5 bases and J by 3 bases, and 19 bases separated the two germline ends. CDR3 nucleotides: TGTGCCAGCAGTCCCACCGGGACGGAAGAGAAAGAGACCCAGTACTTC. Amino acid sequence: CASSPTGTEEKETQYF.

V usage is TRBV28 and J usage is TRBJ2-7, with 9 nucleotides matching TRBD1. V lost 5 bases and J lost 2; bases outside the gene matches: 1. Germline loops: CDR1 MDHEN, CDR2 SYDVKM. The CDR3 spans 13 residues. The CDR3 nucleotides read TGTGCCAGCAGTGGGGACAGGGCCTACGAGCAGTACGTC. As protein: CASSGDRAYEQYV.

A few counts support this clonotype. The chain couples TRBV2 to TRBJ2-7; no reliable D call. The V gene's germline CDR1 is SNHLY and CDR2 FYNNEI. This CDR3 is built from 12 residues. V gave up 7 bases and J gave up 3 bases, with 10 bases separating them. The chain's CDR3 is CASILKGYEQYV. The CDR3 region has the DNA TGTGCCAGCATTCTGAAGGGCTACGAGCAGTACGTC.

The chain has TRBV5-1 and TRBJ2-5; possible D gene TRBD1, 5 bases. V lost 0 bases and J 5 bases, leaving 14 bases between the germline ends. Germline V lookup: CDR1 SGHRS, CDR2 YFSETQ. The CDR3 spans 15 residues. CDR3 nucleotide sequence: TGCGCCAGCAGCTTGGGGGGCGTAGAAGGGGAGACCCAGTACTTC. This sequence encodes CASSLGGVEGETQYF.

This chain links TRBV20-1 with TRBJ2-7; TRBD2 agrees at 9 bases. V lost 6 bases, J lost 3 bases, and 9 bases stayed unmatched. The CDR3 spans 14 residues. Germline CDR1 and CDR2: DFQATT and SNEGSKA (reference sequence). The CDR3 loop reads CSATGREGGYEQYF. In DNA form, the CDR3 reads TGCAGTGCCACGGGGCGGGAGGGTGGCTACGAGCAGTACTTC.

Ten or more counts support this clonotype. Here the CDR3 DNA reads TGCGCCAGCAGCTTGGTAGGAGGTACCTCCGAGCAGTACTTC. Translated, it gives CASSLVGGTSEQYF. The V call is TRBV5-1, the J call TRBJ2-7; D is possibly TRBD2 (5 bases). V lost 0 bases and J lost 6, with 13 bases in between. Germline V CDR1 and CDR2: SGHRS, YFSETQ. The CDR3 has 14 amino acids.

A few counts support this clonotype. The chain has TRBV10-3 and TRBJ1-2; no reliable D call. The CDR3 covers 12 residues. The germline V and J ends were trimmed by 6 bases and 8 bases, with 13 bases remaining between them. Germline CDR1 reads ENHRY; CDR2 reads SYGVKD. The CDR3, as DNA: TGTGCCATCAGCGCCGGCCCCGGAGGCTACACCTTC. Protein sequence: CAISAGPGGYTF.